Only one count was recorded for the clone carrying this TCR beta chain. Its antigen is unidentified. The sample belongs to a study of radiation and T cells in renal cell carcinoma. General observations from the study: Top tumor clonotypes rose in blood 2 weeks post-radiation, then contracted. Pretreatment tumor biopsies were lacking, so baseline clonotypes are unknown.

Data came from immunoSEQ multiplex PCR; TCRdb stores just in-frame clones and leaves some out. There are roughly 78,000 clones in the sample; 82% occur only once, and 5.8% lies in the top ten. Time point denoted: blood 2 weeks post-SBRT. The treatment: 15 Gy SBRT to primary tumor, nephrectomy 4 weeks later. Radiation-treated patients gave blood at baseline, week 2 and week 4. The patient's renal cell carcinoma had clear cell pathology. The sequence derives from a man between 60 and 75 years old with renal cell carcinoma. The source was blood, collected from a patient whose treatment included radiotherapy and nephrectomy.

CDR3 amino acids: CASSPPTGRNEQFF. CDR3 sequence (DNA): TGCGCCAGCAGCCCGCCGACAGGGCGCAATGAGCAGTTCTTC. The chain couples TRBV5-1 to TRBJ2-1; 7 bases are a match to TRBD1. CDR1 SGHRS and CDR2 YFSETQ come from the germline V gene. The trim removed 4 bases at V and 6 bases at J, leaving 7 bases unmatched. There are 14 residues in the CDR3. Filled out from reference TRBV5-1 and TRBJ2-1, the complete variable domain reads KAGVTQTPRYLIKTRGQQVTLSCSPISGHRSVSWYQQTPGQGLQFLFEYFSETQRNKGNFPGRFSGRQFSNSRSEMNVSTLELGDSALYLCASSPPTGRNEQFFGPGTRLTVL.